The present entry profiles one T cell receptor (beta chain) with its context. The target antigen is unknown. The record originates from a study of vaccination and CD4 T cells after COVID-19. The overall study: Convalescent patients, SARS-CoV-2 positive by nasal swab PCR, comprised several mild cases and one severe case. Each post-COVID sample was drawn after diagnosis, and the median interval was around 100 days (range 35 to 161).

The Oncomine TCR Beta short-read assay generated sequence data from the DNA of cultured CD4+ T cells. TCRdb reanalysed the PCR reads using MiXCR and keeps one entry per CDR3 protein. The table lists fewer than 15,000 distinct CDR3 sequences, around half of them singletons, with less than 25% in the top ten. CDR3 length: 13 amino acids. The V gene lost 6 bases and the J gene lost 8 bases, with 14 bases spanning the gap. CDR1 is MDHEN and CDR2 is SYDVKM in the germline V gene. The sample's treatment: roughly ten-day PBMC culture with coronavirus spike peptide pools or control peptides (ViraFEST assay).

The sequence derives from a human donor who had recovered from COVID-19. This chain uses TRBV28 with TRBJ1-3; TRBD1 is a possible D gene (5 bases). Material: CD4+ T cells from blood, cultured in vitro. The CDR3 bases are TGTGCCAGCAGGGGATCAGGGTGGCACACCATATATTTT. Amino acid sequence: CASRGSGWHTIYF.